A selection of T cell receptor beta chains follows, all from one sample in a study of immune evolution from preneoplasia to lung adenocarcinoma. The assay was immunoSEQ multiplex PCR, and TCRdb's table has in-frame clones only and misses some. This table has roughly 5,000 clones, roughly 79% appearing once. Sequenced material: FFPE minimally invasive lung adenocarcinoma tissue. These receptors were taken from a person aged 55-80 years with lung adenocarcinoma. The CDR3 runs from the conserved cysteine through the conserved F or W. Each record gives: D gene, J gene, V gene, clone size, CDR3 DNA, CDR3 protein. A D gene is named only where the DNA matches it firmly. Clone size, where shown, is once, few, many, or a class for clones that have expanded.

>TRBD2|TRBJ2-1|TRBV9|once
TGTGCCAGCAGCGAAGGGACTAGCGGGAGCTATGAGCAGTTCTTC
CASSEGTSGSYEQFF
>-|TRBJ1-5|TRBV7-2|-
TGTGCCAGCAGCGATAGGATAGGCCAGCCCCAGCATTTT
CASSDRIGQPQHF
>-|TRBJ2-7|TRBV18|-
TGTGCCGGAGTCGGACCAGGGGGGGTTGGCGAGCAGTACTTC
CAGVGPGGVGEQYF
>TRBD2|TRBJ2-1|TRBV7-2|-
TGTGCCAGCAGCTTACGAGCGGGAGTAGGGAATGAGCAGTTCTTC
CASSLRAGVGNEQFF
>TRBD2|TRBJ2-7|TRBV5-8|-
TGTGCCAGCAGCTGGGCTGCACTAGCGGGAGGTAGTGTGGAGCAGTACTTC
CASSWAALAGGSVEQYF
>-|TRBJ2-1|TRBV9|once
TGTGCCAGCAGCGTAGGTGTAGGGTTCAATGAGCAGTTCTTC
CASSVGVGFNEQFF
>TRBD1|TRBJ2-7|TRBV27|-
TGTGCCAGCAGTTTCCGACAGGGGGCCTACGAGCAGTACTTC
CASSFRQGAYEQYF
>-|TRBJ1-5|TRBV6-1|-
TGTGCCAGCAGTAGAGGCGGGGATCAGCCCCAGCATTTT
CASSRGGDQPQHF
>-|TRBJ1-1|TRBV9|large
TGTGCCAGCAGCGTGGAGGTATGGGACACTGAAGCTTTCTTT
CASSVEVWDTEAFF
>TRBD1|TRBJ2-2|TRBV30|once
TGTGCCTGGAAGGGGGCAGGGAACACCGGGGAGCTGTTTTTT
CAWKGAGNTGELFF
>TRBD1|TRBJ2-3|TRBV13|-
TGTGCCAGCACCGCTGACAGGGGGCAGACAGATACGCAGTATTTT
CASTADRGQTDTQYF
>-|TRBJ1-1|TRBV6-1|-
TGTGCCAGCAGTGAAATGGGCGGTGAAGCTTTCTTT
CASSEMGGEAFF
>-|TRBJ1-2|TRBV19|-
TGTGCCAGTAGTGGGGAGAGCTATGGCTACACCTTC
CASSGESYGYTF
>-|TRBJ2-2|TRBV9|-
TGTGCCAGCAGCGACCCTGGTAGCGCTGCCGGGGAGCTGTTTTTT
CASSDPGSAAGELFF
>-|TRBJ2-1|TRBV7-3|-
TGTGCCAGCAGCGCGACAGGCGGGGCAGGCGGGGAGCAGTTCTTC
CASSATGGAGGEQFF
>-|TRBJ2-5|TRBV9|-
TGTGCCAGCAGCGTCACAACGGGACGCCTCCAAGAGACCCAGTACTTC
CASSVTTGRLQETQYF
>-|TRBJ2-5|TRBV2|-
TGTGCCAGCTCACTTGGACAAGAGACCCAGTACTTC
CASSLGQETQYF
>-|TRBJ1-4|TRBV28|-
TGTGCCAGCAGTTCCCGAAATGGGGAAAAACTGTTTTTT
CASSSRNGEKLFF
>TRBD1|TRBJ2-2|TRBV5-1|few
TGCGCCAGCAGCTCCGGGACAGGGGCAGCGCGGACGAACACCGGGGAGCTGTTTTTT
CASSSGTGAARTNTGELFF
>-|TRBJ1-3|TRBV19|once
TGTGCCACCTCTTCCCGGGGAAACACCATATATTTT
CATSSRGNTIYF
>-|TRBJ1-1|TRBV4-1|-
TGCGCCAGCAGCCAAGGGGCACAGAAGTATACTGAAGCTTTCTTT
CASSQGAQKYTEAFF
>-|TRBJ2-3|TRBV5-1|-
TGCGCCAGCAGCGTCACAGATACGCAGTATTTT
CASSVTDTQYF
>TRBD1|TRBJ1-1|TRBV27|-
TGTGCCAGCAGTTTAATCGGGACAGGGGGCTTTACTGAAGCTTTCTTT
CASSLIGTGGFTEAFF
>-|TRBJ1-1|TRBV11-2|-
TGTGCCAGCAGCCTAGGGTCCCTCTCATCAGCTTTCTTT
CASSLGSLSSAFF
>-|TRBJ1-2|TRBV28|-
TGTGCCAGCATCCAGGGGCGGAATGGCTACACCTTC
CASIQGRNGYTF
>-|TRBJ1-3|TRBV6-5|-
TGTGCCAGCAGTAGGGACTTTGGATCTGGAAACACCATATATTTT
CASSRDFGSGNTIYF
>TRBD1|TRBJ1-4|TRBV30|-
TGTGCCTGGTCCGGGACAGCTCATGAAAAACTGTTTTTT
CAWSGTAHEKLFF
>-|TRBJ2-1|TRBV4-1|-
TGCGCCAGCAGCCGAGGGGGCCTAGCGCTGATGGGCAATGAGCAGTTCTTC
CASSRGGLALMGNEQFF
>-|TRBJ2-1|TRBV29-1|few
TGCAGCGTTCACCCTACCATCTCCGATGAGCAGTTCTTC
CSVHPTISDEQFF
>TRBD2|TRBJ2-3|TRBV2|large
TGTGCCGGGAGGCGCGGTAGCGGGAGCACAGATACGCAGTATTTT
CAGRRGSGSTDTQYF
>-|TRBJ2-7|TRBV4-1|-
TGCGCCAGCAGCCAAGGCGCTAGCTTCTACGAGCAGTACTTC
CASSQGASFYEQYF
>-|TRBJ2-1|TRBV28|-
TGTGCCAGCAGAAATGTCGTAAACAATGAGCAGTTCTTC
CASRNVVNNEQFF
>-|TRBJ2-7|TRBV30|once
TGTGCCTGGAGGACCCCGGGACATGTCCGCTACGAGCAGTACTTC
CAWRTPGHVRYEQYF
>-|TRBJ2-5|TRBV11-3|-
TGTGCCAGCAGCTTAGGACAGGCGATCCAAGAGACCCAGTACTTC
CASSLGQAIQETQYF
>-|TRBJ1-2|TRBV11-2|-
TGTGCCAGCAGCTTAGATCTGTGGGGGGGCTATGGCTACACCTTC
CASSLDLWGGYGYTF
>TRBD1|TRBJ2-2|TRBV6-5|-
TGTGCCAGCAAGCTTCAGGGGGTCACCGGGGAGCTGTTTTTT
CASKLQGVTGELFF